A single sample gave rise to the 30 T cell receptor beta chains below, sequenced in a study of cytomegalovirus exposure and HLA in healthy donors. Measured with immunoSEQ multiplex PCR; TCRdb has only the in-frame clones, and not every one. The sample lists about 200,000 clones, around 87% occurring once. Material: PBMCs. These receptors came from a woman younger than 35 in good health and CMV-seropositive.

The CDR3 bases are TGTGCCAGCAGTATGGGACAGGGCATGGGCACAGATACGCAGTATTTT. Amino acids: CASSMGQGMGTDTQYF. The V call is TRBV28, the J call TRBJ2-3, with TRBD1 identical over 9 bases. The CDR3 contains 16 residues. CDR1 is MDHEN, CDR2 SYDVKM, per germline. Losses at the gene ends were 5 bases for V and 1 base for J; bases not matched to a gene: 7.

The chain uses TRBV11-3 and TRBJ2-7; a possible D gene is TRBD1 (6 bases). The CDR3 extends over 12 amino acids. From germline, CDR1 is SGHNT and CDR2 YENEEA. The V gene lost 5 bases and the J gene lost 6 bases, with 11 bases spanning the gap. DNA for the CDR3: TGTGCCAGCAGCGCATTACAGGGCGAGCAGTACTTC. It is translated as CASSALQGEQYF.

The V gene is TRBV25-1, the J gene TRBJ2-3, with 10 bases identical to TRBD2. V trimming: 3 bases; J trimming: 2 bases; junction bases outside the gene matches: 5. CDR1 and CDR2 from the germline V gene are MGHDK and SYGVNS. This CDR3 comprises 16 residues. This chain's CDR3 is CASSDSLAGVTDTQYF. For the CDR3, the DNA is TGTGCCAGCAGTGATTCTCTAGCGGGGGTCACAGATACGCAGTATTTT.

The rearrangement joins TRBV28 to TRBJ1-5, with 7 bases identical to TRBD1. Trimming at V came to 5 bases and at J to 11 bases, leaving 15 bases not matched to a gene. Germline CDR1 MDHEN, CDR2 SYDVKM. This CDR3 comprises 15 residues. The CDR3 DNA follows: TGTGCCAGCAGTCAAACGGACAGGCCGATTAAGTCCCAGCATTTT. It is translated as CASSQTDRPIKSQHF.

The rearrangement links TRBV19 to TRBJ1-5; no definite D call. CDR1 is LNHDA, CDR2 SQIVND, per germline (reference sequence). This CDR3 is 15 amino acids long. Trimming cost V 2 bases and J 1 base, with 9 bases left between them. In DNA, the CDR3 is TGTGCCAGTAGTATATACGCGGGGAGCAATCAGCCCCAGCATTTT. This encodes CASSIYAGSNQPQHF.

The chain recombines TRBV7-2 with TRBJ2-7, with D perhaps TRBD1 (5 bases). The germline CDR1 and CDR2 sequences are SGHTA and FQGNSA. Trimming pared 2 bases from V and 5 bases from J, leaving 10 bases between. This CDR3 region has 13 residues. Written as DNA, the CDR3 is TGTGCCAGCAGCTTAATCCAGGGCGACGAGCAGTACTTC. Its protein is CASSLIQGDEQYF.

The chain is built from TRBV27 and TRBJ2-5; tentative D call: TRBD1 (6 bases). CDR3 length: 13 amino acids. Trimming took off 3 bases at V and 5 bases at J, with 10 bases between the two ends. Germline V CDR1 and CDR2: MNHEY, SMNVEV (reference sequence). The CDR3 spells CASSFGGAETQYF. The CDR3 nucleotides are TGTGCCAGCAGTTTTGGGGGCGCGGAGACCCAGTACTTC.

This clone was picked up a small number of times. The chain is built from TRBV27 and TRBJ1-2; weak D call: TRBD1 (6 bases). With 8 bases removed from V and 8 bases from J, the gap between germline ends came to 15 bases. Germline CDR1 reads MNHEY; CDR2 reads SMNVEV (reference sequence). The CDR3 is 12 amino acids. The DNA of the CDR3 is TGTGCCAGCCCCAGGGGCACGGGCGGCTACACCTTC. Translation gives CASPRGTGGYTF.

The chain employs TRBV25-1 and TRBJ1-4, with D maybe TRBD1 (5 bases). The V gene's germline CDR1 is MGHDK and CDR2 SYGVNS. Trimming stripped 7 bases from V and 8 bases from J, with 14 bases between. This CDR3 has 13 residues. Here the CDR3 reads CASMSRGGEKLFF. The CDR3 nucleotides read TGTGCCAGCATGAGTAGGGGTGGGGAAAAACTGTTTTTT.

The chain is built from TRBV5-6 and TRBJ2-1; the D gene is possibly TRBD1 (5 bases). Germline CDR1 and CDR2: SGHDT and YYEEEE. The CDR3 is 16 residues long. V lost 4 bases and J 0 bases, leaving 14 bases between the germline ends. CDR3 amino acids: CASSLSAGNSYNEQFF. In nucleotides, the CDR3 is TGTGCCAGCAGCCTGAGTGCAGGGAACTCCTACAATGAGCAGTTCTTC. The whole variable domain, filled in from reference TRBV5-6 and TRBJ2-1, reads DAGVTQSPTHLIKTRGQQVTLRCSPKSGHDTVSWYQQALGQGPQFIFQYYEEEERQRGNFPDRFSGHQFPNYSSELNVNALLLGDSALYLCASSLSAGNSYNEQFFGPGTRLTVL.

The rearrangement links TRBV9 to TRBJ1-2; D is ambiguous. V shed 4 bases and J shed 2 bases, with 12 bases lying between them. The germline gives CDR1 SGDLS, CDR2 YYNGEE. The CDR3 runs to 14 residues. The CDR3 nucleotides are TGTGCCAGCAGCCTGAGGGATATGAACTATGGCTACACCTTC. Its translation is CASSLRDMNYGYTF.

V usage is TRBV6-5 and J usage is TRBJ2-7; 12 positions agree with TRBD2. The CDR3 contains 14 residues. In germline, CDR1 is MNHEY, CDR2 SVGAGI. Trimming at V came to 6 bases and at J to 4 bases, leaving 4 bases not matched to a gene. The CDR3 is CASRIGTSGYEQYF. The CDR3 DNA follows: TGTGCCAGCAGGATCGGGACTAGCGGGTACGAGCAGTACTTC.

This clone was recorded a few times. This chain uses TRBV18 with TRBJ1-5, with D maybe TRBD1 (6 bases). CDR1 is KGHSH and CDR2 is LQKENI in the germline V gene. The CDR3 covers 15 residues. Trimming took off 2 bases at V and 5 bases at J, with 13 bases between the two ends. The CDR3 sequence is CASSPLGGADQPQHF. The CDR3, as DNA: TGTGCCAGCTCACCATTAGGGGGGGCGGATCAGCCCCAGCATTTT.

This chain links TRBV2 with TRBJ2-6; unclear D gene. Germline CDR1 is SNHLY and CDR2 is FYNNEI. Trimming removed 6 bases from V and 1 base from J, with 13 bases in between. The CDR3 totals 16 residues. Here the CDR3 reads CASRSSGKSGANVLTF. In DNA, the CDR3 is TGTGCCAGCAGATCGTCAGGCAAATCTGGGGCCAACGTCCTGACTTTC.

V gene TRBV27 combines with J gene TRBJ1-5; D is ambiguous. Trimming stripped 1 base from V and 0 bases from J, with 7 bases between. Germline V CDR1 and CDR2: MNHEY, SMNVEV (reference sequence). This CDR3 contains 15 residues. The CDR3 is CASSLFVSSNQPQHF. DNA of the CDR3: TGTGCCAGCAGTTTATTCGTCTCTAGCAATCAGCCCCAGCATTTT.

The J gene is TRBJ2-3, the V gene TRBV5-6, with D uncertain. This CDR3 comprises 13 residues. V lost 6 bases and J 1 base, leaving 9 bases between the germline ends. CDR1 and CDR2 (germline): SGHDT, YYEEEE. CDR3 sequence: CASTGSGTDTQYF. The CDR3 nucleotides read TGTGCCAGCACGGGTTCGGGCACAGATACGCAGTATTTT. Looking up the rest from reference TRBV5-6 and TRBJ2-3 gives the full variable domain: DAGVTQSPTHLIKTRGQQVTLRCSPKSGHDTVSWYQQALGQGPQFIFQYYEEEERQRGNFPDRFSGHQFPNYSSELNVNALLLGDSALYLCASTGSGTDTQYFGPGTRLTVL.

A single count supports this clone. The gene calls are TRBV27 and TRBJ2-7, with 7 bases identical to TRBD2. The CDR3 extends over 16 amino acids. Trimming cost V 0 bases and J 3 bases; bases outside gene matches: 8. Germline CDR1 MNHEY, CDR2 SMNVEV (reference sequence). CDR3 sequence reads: CASSLSGGEGLYEQYF. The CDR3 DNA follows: TGTGCCAGCAGTTTATCGGGTGGGGAGGGGCTCTACGAGCAGTACTTC.

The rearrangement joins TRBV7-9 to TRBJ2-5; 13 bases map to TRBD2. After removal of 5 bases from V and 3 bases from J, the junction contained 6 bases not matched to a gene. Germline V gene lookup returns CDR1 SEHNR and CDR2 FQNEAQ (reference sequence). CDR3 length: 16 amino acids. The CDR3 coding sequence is TGTGCCAGCAGCCCGACTGGACTAGCGGGAGAAGAGACCCAGTACTTC. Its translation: CASSPTGLAGEETQYF.

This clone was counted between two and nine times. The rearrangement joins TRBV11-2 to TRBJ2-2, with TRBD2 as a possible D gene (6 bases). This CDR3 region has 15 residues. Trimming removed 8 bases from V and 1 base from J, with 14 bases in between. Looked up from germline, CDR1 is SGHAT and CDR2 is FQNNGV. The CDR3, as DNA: TGTGCCAGCGGTCGGAGGGCCGAGAACACCGGGGAGCTGTTTTTT. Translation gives CASGRRAENTGELFF.

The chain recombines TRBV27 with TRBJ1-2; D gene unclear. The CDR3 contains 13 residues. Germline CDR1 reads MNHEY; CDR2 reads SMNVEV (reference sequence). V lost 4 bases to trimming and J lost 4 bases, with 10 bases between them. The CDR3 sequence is CASSYNNFYGYTF. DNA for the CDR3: TGTGCCAGCAGTTATAACAATTTCTATGGCTACACCTTC.

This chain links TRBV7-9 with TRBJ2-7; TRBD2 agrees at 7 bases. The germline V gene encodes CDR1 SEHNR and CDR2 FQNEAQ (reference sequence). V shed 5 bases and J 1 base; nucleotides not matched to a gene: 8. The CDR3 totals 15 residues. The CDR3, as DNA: TGTGCCAGCAGCCAGCCTGTGGGAGGGTCCTACGAGCAGTACTTC. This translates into CASSQPVGGSYEQYF.

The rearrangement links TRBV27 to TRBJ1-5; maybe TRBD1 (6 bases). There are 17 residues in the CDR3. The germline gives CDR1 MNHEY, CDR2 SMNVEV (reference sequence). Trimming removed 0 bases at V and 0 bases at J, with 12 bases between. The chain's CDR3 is CASSLSWGGLSNQPQHF. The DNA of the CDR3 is TGTGCCAGCAGTTTATCTTGGGGGGGCCTTAGCAATCAGCCCCAGCATTTT.

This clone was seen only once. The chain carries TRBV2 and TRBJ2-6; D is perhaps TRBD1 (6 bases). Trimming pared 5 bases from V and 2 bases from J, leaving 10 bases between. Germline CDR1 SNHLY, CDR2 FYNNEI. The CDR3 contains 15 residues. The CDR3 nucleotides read TGTGCCAGCAGTACCCCAGGGGCTGGGGCCAACGTCCTGACTTTC. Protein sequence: CASSTPGAGANVLTF.

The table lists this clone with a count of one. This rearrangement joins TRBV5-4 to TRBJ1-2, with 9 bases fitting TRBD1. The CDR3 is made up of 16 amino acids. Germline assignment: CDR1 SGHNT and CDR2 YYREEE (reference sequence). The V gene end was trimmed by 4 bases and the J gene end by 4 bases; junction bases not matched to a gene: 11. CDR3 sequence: CASSQNPGQGIYGYTF. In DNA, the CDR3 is TGTGCCAGCAGCCAAAACCCGGGACAGGGAATCTATGGCTACACCTTC.

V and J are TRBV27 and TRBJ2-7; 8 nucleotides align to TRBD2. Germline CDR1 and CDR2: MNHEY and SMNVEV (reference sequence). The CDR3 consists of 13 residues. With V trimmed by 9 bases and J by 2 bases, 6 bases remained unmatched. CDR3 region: CARGGGQPYEQYF. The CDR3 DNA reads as TGTGCCAGGGGCGGGGGGCAGCCCTACGAGCAGTACTTC.

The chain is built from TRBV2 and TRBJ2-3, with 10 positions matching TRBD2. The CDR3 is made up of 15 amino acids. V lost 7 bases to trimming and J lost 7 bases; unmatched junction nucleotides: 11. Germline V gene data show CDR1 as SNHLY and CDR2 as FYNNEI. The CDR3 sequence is CASTTTSGEGNTQYF. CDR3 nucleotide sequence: TGTGCCAGCACCACCACTAGCGGGGAGGGGAATACGCAGTATTTT.

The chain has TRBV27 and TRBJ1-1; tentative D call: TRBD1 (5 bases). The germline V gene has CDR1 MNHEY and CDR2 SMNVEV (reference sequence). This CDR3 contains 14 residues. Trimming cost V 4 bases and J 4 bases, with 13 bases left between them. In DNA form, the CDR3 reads TGTGCCAGCAGTTGGGCAGGGTTTAGCACTGAAGCTTTCTTT. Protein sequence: CASSWAGFSTEAFF.

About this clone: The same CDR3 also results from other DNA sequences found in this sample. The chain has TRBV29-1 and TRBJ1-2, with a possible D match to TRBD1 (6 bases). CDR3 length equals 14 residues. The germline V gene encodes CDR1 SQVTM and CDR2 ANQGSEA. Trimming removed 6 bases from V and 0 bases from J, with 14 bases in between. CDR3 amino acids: CSVVGGATNYGYTF. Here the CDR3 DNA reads TGCAGCGTCGTGGGGGGGGCGACTAACTATGGCTACACCTTC. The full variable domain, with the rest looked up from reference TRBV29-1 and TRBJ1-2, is SAVISQKPSRDICQRGTSLTIQCQVDSQVTMMFWYRQQPGQSLTLIATANQGSEATYESGFVIDKFPISRPNLTFSTLTVSNMSPEDSSIYLCSVVGGATNYGYTFGSGTRLTVV.

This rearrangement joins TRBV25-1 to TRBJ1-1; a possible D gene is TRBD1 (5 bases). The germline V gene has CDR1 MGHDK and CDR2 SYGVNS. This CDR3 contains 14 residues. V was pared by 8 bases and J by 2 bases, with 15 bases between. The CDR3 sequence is CASAQVGGNTEAFF. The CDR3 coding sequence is TGTGCCAGCGCGCAGGTGGGGGGAAACACTGAAGCTTTCTTT.

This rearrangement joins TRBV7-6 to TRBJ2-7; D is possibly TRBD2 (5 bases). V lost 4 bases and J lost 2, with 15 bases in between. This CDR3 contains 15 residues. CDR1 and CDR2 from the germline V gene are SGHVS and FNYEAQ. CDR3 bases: TGTGCCAGCAGCTCGCAAACGACGGGAACCTACGAGCAGTACTTC. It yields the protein CASSSQTTGTYEQYF.